This T cell receptor (beta chain) was sequenced in a study of CD8 T cells in Susac syndrome. This CDR3 is 15 amino acids long. The ends lost 6 bases at V and 4 bases at J; junction bases unmatched: 3. Looked up from germline, CDR1 is SNHLY and CDR2 is FYNNEI. Sequencing targeted TCR beta in T cells from blood (CD8+ and CD4+). cDNA came from about 0.5 to 1 ug RNA primed by random hexamers. An immunoSEQ multiplex PCR amplified TCR beta CDR3 over 54 Vbeta and 13 Jbeta. One entry per CDR3 protein, called by TCRdb with MiXCR from the immunoSEQ multiplex PCR reads. The sample lists a few hundred thousand distinct CDR3 sequences; about 94% were seen once. A single count supports this clonotype.

Sequencing used CD8+ T cells from PBMCs. This TCR derives from a human donor with multiple sclerosis. The rearrangement uses TRBV2 and TRBJ2-1; 13 bases fit TRBD2. CDR3 sequence reads: CASRGLAGMYNEQFF. In DNA, the CDR3 is TGTGCCAGCAGGGGACTAGCGGGGATGTACAATGAGCAGTTCTTC.